A selection of T cell receptor beta chains follows, all from one sample in a study of OX40 agonist ivuxolimab in advanced cancers. Assay used: immunoSEQ multiplex PCR; TCRdb lists only in-frame clones, some missing. This table holds roughly 60,000 clones, approximately 90% found once. Sequenced here: CD4+ or CD8+ T cells sorted from blood, sampled in a trial of the OX40 agonist ivuxolimab. These receptor sequences come from an adult with an advanced solid tumor such as melanoma, head and neck, liver or kidney cancer. CDR3s include the opening cysteine and the closing phenylalanine or tryptophan. A D gene is named only where the DNA matches it firmly. Not every row has a clone size; where given, it reads once, few, many or a size class.

d_gene	j_gene	v_gene	abundance	CDR3aa	CDR3nt
TRBD1	TRBJ2-5	TRBV4-1	once	CASSPDRGSQETQYF	TGCGCCAGCAGCCCCGACAGGGGTTCTCAAGAGACCCAGTACTTC
.	TRBJ2-1	TRBV6-1	.	CASSELRDKFF	TGTGCCAGCAGTGAATTGCGGGATAAGTTCTTC
TRBD1	TRBJ2-7	TRBV5-4	once	CASSWKGQRHEQYF	TGTGCCAGCAGCTGGAAGGGACAGAGACACGAGCAGTACTTC
.	TRBJ1-1	TRBV7-8	.	CASSLSFGGSRDTEAFF	TGTGCCAGCAGCTTAAGTTTCGGGGGAAGTAGGGACACTGAAGCTTTCTTT
.	TRBJ1-4	TRBV11-3	.	CASSGGGAGEKLFF	TGTGCCAGCAGCGGCGGGGGGGCAGGTGAAAAACTGTTTTTT
.	TRBJ1-2	TRBV5-5	.	CASSFFDREGGYTF	TGTGCCAGCAGCTTTTTTGACAGAGAGGGGGGCTACACCTTC
TRBD1	TRBJ2-5	TRBV9	.	CASSVAGTGRKTQYF	TGTGCCAGCAGCGTAGCAGGGACAGGGAGAAAGACCCAGTACTTC
.	TRBJ1-1	TRBV14	.	CASSRSLTERAFF	TGTGCCAGCAGCCGGAGCCTTACCGAGAGGGCTTTCTTT
TRBD2	TRBJ2-1	TRBV29-1	.	CSVEGGLALTLSSYNEQFF	TGCAGCGTTGAAGGGGGACTAGCACTAACCCTGAGCTCCTACAATGAGCAGTTCTTC
.	TRBJ1-5	TRBV6-5	.	CASSYSIWESNQPQHF	TGTGCCAGCAGTTACTCGATTTGGGAAAGCAATCAGCCCCAGCATTTT
.	TRBJ2-7	TRBV20-1	few	CSARGMGEQYF	TGCAGTGCTAGAGGGATGGGCGAGCAGTACTTC
.	TRBJ2-1	TRBV7-2	.	CASSSYSREQFF	TGTGCCAGCAGCTCTTACTCGCGGGAGCAGTTCTTC
.	TRBJ2-2	TRBV10-3	.	CAASSSGGDTGELFF	TGTGCTGCATCTTCCTCAGGGGGGGACACCGGGGAGCTGTTTTTT
.	TRBJ2-6	TRBV28	.	CASSTGTGANVLTF	TGTGCCAGCAGTACAGGGACTGGGGCCAACGTCCTGACTTTC
TRBD2	TRBJ2-7	TRBV11-2	.	CAGSPGTSGRALYEQYF	TGTGCCGGCAGCCCAGGGACTAGCGGGAGGGCACTATACGAGCAGTACTTC
.	TRBJ2-3	TRBV7-2	.	CASSSTDTQYF	TGTGCCAGCAGCTCCACAGATACGCAGTATTTT
.	TRBJ2-7	TRBV6-5	few	CASSRRGYEQYF	TGTGCCAGCAGCCGTAGAGGGTACGAGCAGTACTTC
.	TRBJ1-4	TRBV5-1	.	CASSLAGIANEKLFF	TGCGCCAGCAGCTTGGCAGGGATTGCTAATGAAAAACTGTTTTTT
TRBD1	TRBJ1-1	TRBV19	.	CASSSRGLDTEAFF	TGTGCCAGTAGTTCCAGGGGGTTGGACACTGAAGCTTTCTTT
.	TRBJ2-2	TRBV19	.	CASSNGRNTGELFF	TGTGCCAGTAGTAACGGGAGGAACACCGGGGAGCTGTTTTTT
.	TRBJ1-2	TRBV4-1	.	CASSQDTAPGSYTF	TGCGCCAGCAGCCAAGATACCGCGCCTGGGAGCTACACCTTC